This TCR beta chain is from a study of blood T cell repertoires in COVID-19. The CDR3 loop spans 15 amino acids. Germline V gene data show CDR1 as MNHEY and CDR2 as SMNVEV (reference sequence). Trimming took off 3 bases at V and 3 bases at J, with 13 bases between the two ends. TCRdb's table, derived via immunoSEQ multiplex PCR, lists solely in-frame clones and lacks some. The sample has 60,000 or so clones, roughly 85% seen once. V and J are TRBV27 and TRBJ2-3; TRBD2 might be the D (7 bases). The clonotype comes from a human donor in a cohort sampled during active COVID-19. The sequenced sample consisted of peripheral blood. This chain's CDR3 is CASSFWGGRTDTQYF. DNA of the CDR3: TGTGCCAGCAGTTTCTGGGGGGGCCGGACAGATACGCAGTATTTT.